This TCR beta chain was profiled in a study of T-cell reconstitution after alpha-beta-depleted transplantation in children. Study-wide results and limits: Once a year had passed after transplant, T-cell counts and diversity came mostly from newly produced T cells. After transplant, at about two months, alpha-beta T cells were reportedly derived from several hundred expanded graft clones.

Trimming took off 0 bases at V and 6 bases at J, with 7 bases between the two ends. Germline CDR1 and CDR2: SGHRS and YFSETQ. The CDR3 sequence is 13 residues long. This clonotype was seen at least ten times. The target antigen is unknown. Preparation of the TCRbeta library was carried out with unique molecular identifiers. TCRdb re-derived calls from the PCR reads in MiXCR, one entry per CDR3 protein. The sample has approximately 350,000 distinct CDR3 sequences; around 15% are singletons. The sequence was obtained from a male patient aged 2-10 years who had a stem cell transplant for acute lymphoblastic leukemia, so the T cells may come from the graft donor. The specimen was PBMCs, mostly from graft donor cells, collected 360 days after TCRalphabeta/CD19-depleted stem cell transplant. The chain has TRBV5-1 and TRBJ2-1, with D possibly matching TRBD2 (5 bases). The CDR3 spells CASSLGTGNEQFF. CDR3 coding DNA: TGCGCCAGCAGCTTGGGGACTGGCAATGAGCAGTTCTTC. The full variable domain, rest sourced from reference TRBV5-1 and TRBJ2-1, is KAGVTQTPRYLIKTRGQQVTLSCSPISGHRSVSWYQQTPGQGLQFLFEYFSETQRNKGNFPGRFSGRQFSNSRSEMNVSTLELGDSALYLCASSLGTGNEQFFGPGTRLTVL.